This entry is about one T cell receptor beta chain. With 60 Vbeta and 13 Jbeta primers, the PCR was carried out. Here immunoSEQ multiplex PCR was the method, and the copy in TCRdb shows in-frame clones only, minus some. The table has about 190,000 clones, 80% seen once. The CDR3 consists of 15 residues. Germline lookup yields CDR1 SGHVS and CDR2 FNYEAQ. The ends were cut back, 6 bases at V and 4 bases at J, with 18 bases in the middle. The sample belongs to a study of cytomegalovirus exposure and HLA in healthy donors. Study overall: An earlier analysis identified approximately 120 million unique TCR beta sequences in about 190 million T cells.

V gene TRBV7-6 combines with J gene TRBJ1-1; D remains unclear. The TCR comes from a woman between 40 and 55 years old in good health and CMV-seronegative. The specimen sequenced was PBMCs. The CDR3 DNA sequence: TGTGCCAGCAGTCAACCTACTGGAAGGAGCACTGAAGCTTTCTTT. Translating gives CASSQPTGRSTEAFF. The full variable domain, its missing parts supplied by reference TRBV7-6 and TRBJ1-1, is GAGVSQSPRYKVTKRGQDVALRCDPISGHVSLYWYRQALGQGPEFLTYFNYEAQQDKSGLPNDRFSAERPEGSISTLTIQRTEQRDSAMYRCASSQPTGRSTEAFFGQGTRLTVV.